Listed below are T cell receptor beta chains from one sample, sequenced in a study of prognosis after radiotherapy for stage I lung cancer. TCRdb called the multiplex PCR reads again in MiXCR, with one record for every CDR3 protein. The table lists about 15,000 distinct CDR3 sequences, approximately 15% of them singletons. The material sequenced was PBMCs, taken before or after stereotactic body radiation therapy (not recorded which). These receptors were taken from a donor at least 50 years old with non-small cell lung cancer. Each CDR3 is given with its conserved first and last residue. The order of the fields is V gene, clone size, D gene, J gene, CDR3 protein, CDR3 DNA. D genes are given only for firm matches. Part of the rows lack a size; the others show once, few, many or a class for expanded clones.

V gene: TRBV6-2/TRBV6-3
clone size: many
D gene: NA
J gene: TRBJ1-6
CDR3 protein: CASSYGVVGTGNSPLHF
CDR3 DNA: TGTGCCAGCAGTTACGGGGTAGTGGGGACGGGGAATTCACCCCTCCACTTT

V gene: TRBV9
clone size: many
D gene: NA
J gene: TRBJ2-1
CDR3 protein: CASSVALEDTDNEQFF
CDR3 DNA: TGTGCCAGCAGCGTAGCGCTCGAGGACACCGACAATGAGCAGTTCTTC

V gene: TRBV9
clone size: many
D gene: TRBD1
J gene: TRBJ2-5
CDR3 protein: CASSADGQGWVAQYF
CDR3 DNA: TGTGCCAGCAGCGCAGACGGACAGGGATGGGTGGCCCAGTACTTC

V gene: TRBV5-1
clone size: many
D gene: NA
J gene: TRBJ1-1
CDR3 protein: CASKQAPGGTEAFF
CDR3 DNA: TGCGCCAGCAAACAGGCCCCTGGGGGGACTGAAGCTTTCTTT

V gene: TRBV9
clone size: many
D gene: TRBD1
J gene: TRBJ1-1
CDR3 protein: CASSVDGTGGLTEAFF
CDR3 DNA: TGTGCCAGCAGCGTAGATGGGACAGGGGGCCTCACTGAAGCTTTCTTT

V gene: TRBV28
clone size: many
D gene: NA
J gene: TRBJ2-5
CDR3 protein: CASSLYPTTMEETQYF
CDR3 DNA: TGTGCCAGCAGTTTATACCCGACTACCATGGAAGAGACCCAGTACTTC

V gene: TRBV20-1
clone size: many
D gene: TRBD2
J gene: TRBJ2-7
CDR3 protein: CSASGRDEQYF
CDR3 DNA: TGCAGTGCTAGCGGGAGGGACGAGCAGTACTTC

V gene: TRBV19
clone size: many
D gene: NA
J gene: TRBJ1-5
CDR3 protein: CASSTTGSVAEGNQPQHF
CDR3 DNA: TGTGCCAGTAGTACAACAGGAAGCGTAGCCGAGGGCAATCAGCCCCAGCATTTT

V gene: TRBV20-1
clone size: medium-sized
D gene: TRBD2
J gene: TRBJ2-1
CDR3 protein: CSARRRPLREVNEQFF
CDR3 DNA: TGCAGTGCTAGAAGACGGCCCTTGCGGGAGGTCAATGAGCAGTTCTTC

V gene: TRBV28
clone size: many
D gene: NA
J gene: TRBJ2-6
CDR3 protein: CASSRDSSGANVLTF
CDR3 DNA: TGTGCCAGCAGTCGTGACAGCTCTGGGGCCAACGTCCTGACTTTC

V gene: TRBV3-1
clone size: many
D gene: NA
J gene: TRBJ1-2
CDR3 protein: CASSQLGEVYYGYTF
CDR3 DNA: TGTGCCAGCAGCCAACTGGGGGAAGTATACTATGGCTACACCTTC

V gene: TRBV6-1
clone size: many
D gene: NA
J gene: TRBJ1-1
CDR3 protein: CASRRGGTNTEAFF
CDR3 DNA: TGTGCCAGCAGACGCGGGGGGACGAACACTGAAGCTTTCTTT

V gene: TRBV12-3/TRBV12-4
clone size: many
D gene: NA
J gene: TRBJ1-1
CDR3 protein: CASSLQGSNTEAFF
CDR3 DNA: TGTGCCAGCAGTTTACAGGGGTCGAACACTGAAGCTTTCTTT

V gene: TRBV5-1
clone size: many
D gene: NA
J gene: TRBJ2-4
CDR3 protein: CASSLTENIQYF
CDR3 DNA: TGCGCCAGCAGCTTGACGGAAAACATTCAGTACTTC

V gene: TRBV7-7
clone size: NA
D gene: NA
J gene: TRBJ2-3
CDR3 protein: CASSLFPPTGSSTDTQYF
CDR3 DNA: TGTGCTAGCAGCTTATTCCCGCCGACAGGAAGCAGCACAGATACGCAGTATTTT

V gene: TRBV19
clone size: many
D gene: NA
J gene: TRBJ1-4
CDR3 protein: CASSIGGKKLFF
CDR3 DNA: TGTGCCAGTAGTATAGGGGGGAAAAAACTGTTTTTT

V gene: TRBV7-3
clone size: many
D gene: TRBD2
J gene: TRBJ2-2
CDR3 protein: CASSPRGLGSAGELFF
CDR3 DNA: TGTGCCAGCAGCCCGAGGGGACTAGGGAGTGCCGGGGAGCTGTTTTTT

V gene: TRBV24-1
clone size: many
D gene: NA
J gene: TRBJ2-5
CDR3 protein: CATSDPGLETQYF
CDR3 DNA: TGTGCCACCAGTGATCCAGGGTTGGAGACCCAGTACTTC

V gene: TRBV30
clone size: medium-sized
D gene: TRBD1
J gene: TRBJ1-5
CDR3 protein: CAWSRGDQPQHF
CDR3 DNA: TGTGCCTGGAGCAGGGGGGATCAGCCCCAGCATTTT

V gene: TRBV12-3/TRBV12-4
clone size: many
D gene: TRBD2
J gene: TRBJ2-1
CDR3 protein: CASSRSGGKYNEQFF
CDR3 DNA: TGTGCCAGCAGTCGGAGCGGGGGGAAGTACAATGAGCAGTTCTTC

V gene: TRBV5-8
clone size: many
D gene: NA
J gene: TRBJ1-2
CDR3 protein: CASSLPTYGYTF
CDR3 DNA: TGTGCCAGCAGCTTGCCGACCTATGGCTACACCTTC

V gene: TRBV3-1
clone size: medium-sized
D gene: NA
J gene: TRBJ1-6
CDR3 protein: CASSQVAGVGSPLHF
CDR3 DNA: TGTGCCAGCAGCCAAGTGGCAGGGGTTGGCTCACCCCTCCACTTT

V gene: TRBV11-2
clone size: NA
D gene: TRBD2
J gene: TRBJ2-3
CDR3 protein: CASSLVGGTSGRAVSTDTQYF
CDR3 DNA: TGTGCCAGCAGCTTAGTAGGGGGGACTAGCGGGAGGGCCGTGAGCACAGATACGCAGTATTTT

V gene: TRBV6-5
clone size: many
D gene: NA
J gene: TRBJ2-1
CDR3 protein: CASSYLNEQFF
CDR3 DNA: TGTGCCAGCAGCTATCTCAATGAGCAGTTCTTC

V gene: TRBV6-1
clone size: many
D gene: NA
J gene: TRBJ1-5
CDR3 protein: CASRQTGDQPQHF
CDR3 DNA: TGTGCCAGCAGACAAACCGGGGATCAGCCCCAGCATTTT

V gene: TRBV30
clone size: many
D gene: NA
J gene: TRBJ1-1
CDR3 protein: CAWSPGYTEAFF
CDR3 DNA: TGTGCCTGGAGCCCCGGATACACTGAAGCTTTCTTT

V gene: TRBV12-3/TRBV12-4
clone size: many
D gene: TRBD1
J gene: TRBJ1-2
CDR3 protein: CASSPSFTGAYGYTF
CDR3 DNA: TGTGCCAGCAGTCCTTCTTTCACAGGGGCCTATGGCTACACCTTC

V gene: TRBV11-2
clone size: many
D gene: TRBD2
J gene: TRBJ2-1
CDR3 protein: CASSLVPRGGSYNEQFF
CDR3 DNA: TGTGCCAGCAGCTTAGTTCCACGGGGGGGCTCCTACAATGAGCAGTTCTTC

V gene: TRBV20-1
clone size: NA
D gene: TRBD2
J gene: TRBJ2-3
CDR3 protein: CSASSSGSTDTQYF
CDR3 DNA: TGCAGTGCTAGTTCTAGCGGTAGCACAGATACGCAGTATTTT

V gene: TRBV12-3/TRBV12-4
clone size: many
D gene: TRBD2
J gene: TRBJ2-1
CDR3 protein: CATNSGGRSDEQFF
CDR3 DNA: TGTGCCACCAATAGCGGGGGGCGGTCGGATGAGCAGTTCTTC

V gene: TRBV25-1
clone size: many
D gene: TRBD1
J gene: TRBJ2-7
CDR3 protein: CASSPPAVGGSEQYF
CDR3 DNA: TGTGCCAGCAGTCCCCCGGCGGTAGGGGGCAGCGAGCAGTACTTC

V gene: TRBV10-2
clone size: many
D gene: NA
J gene: TRBJ1-1
CDR3 protein: CASRDMNTEAFF
CDR3 DNA: TGCGCCAGCAGGGACATGAACACTGAAGCTTTCTTT

V gene: TRBV18
clone size: many
D gene: NA
J gene: TRBJ1-2
CDR3 protein: CASSPAPDPYGYTF
CDR3 DNA: TGTGCCAGCTCACCGGCACCTGACCCCTATGGCTACACCTTC

V gene: TRBV20-1
clone size: many
D gene: NA
J gene: TRBJ1-4
CDR3 protein: CSARTGRGDEKLFF
CDR3 DNA: TGCAGTGCTAGAACAGGGAGGGGGGATGAAAAACTGTTTTTT

V gene: TRBV24-1
clone size: NA
D gene: NA
J gene: TRBJ2-1
CDR3 protein: CATSRGSQFF
CDR3 DNA: TGTGCCACCAGCAGGGGTTCGCAGTTCTTC

V gene: TRBV28
clone size: many
D gene: TRBD1
J gene: TRBJ2-1
CDR3 protein: CASSSATGVEW
CDR3 DNA: TGTGCCAGCAGTTCGGCGACAGGGGTAGAGTGG

V gene: TRBV29-1
clone size: many
D gene: NA
J gene: TRBJ1-5
CDR3 protein: CSVGEPHQPQHF
CDR3 DNA: TGCAGCGTTGGGGAGCCGCATCAGCCCCAGCATTTT

V gene: TRBV20-1
clone size: many
D gene: TRBD2
J gene: TRBJ2-1
CDR3 protein: CSAPTSGGRNEQFF
CDR3 DNA: TGCAGTGCTCCGACTAGCGGGGGACGAAATGAGCAGTTCTTC

V gene: TRBV11-3
clone size: medium-sized
D gene: NA
J gene: TRBJ2-1
CDR3 protein: CASSLSYQTRDEQFF
CDR3 DNA: TGTGCCAGCAGCTTAAGTTATCAGACCCGGGATGAGCAGTTCTTC

V gene: TRBV7-3
clone size: NA
D gene: NA
J gene: TRBJ1-1
CDR3 protein: CASGPLSGGAWNTEAFF
CDR3 DNA: TGTGCCAGCGGCCCTCTCTCGGGGGGCGCCTGGAACACTGAAGCTTTCTTT

V gene: TRBV7-3
clone size: many
D gene: NA
J gene: TRBJ2-5
CDR3 protein: CASSNGGVETQYF
CDR3 DNA: TGTGCCAGCAGCAATGGAGGGGTGGAGACCCAGTACTTC

V gene: TRBV12-3/TRBV12-4
clone size: many
D gene: TRBD1
J gene: TRBJ1-1
CDR3 protein: CASSPGQEMNTEAFF
CDR3 DNA: TGTGCCAGCAGTCCCGGACAGGAGATGAACACTGAAGCTTTCTTT

V gene: TRBV3-1
clone size: many
D gene: NA
J gene: TRBJ2-3
CDR3 protein: CASSRRLGKDPDTQYF
CDR3 DNA: TGTGCCAGCAGCCGGAGACTAGGGAAGGATCCAGATACGCAGTATTTT

V gene: TRBV6-1
clone size: many
D gene: TRBD2
J gene: TRBJ2-1
CDR3 protein: CASSDGLAGGPYNEQFF
CDR3 DNA: TGTGCCAGCAGTGACGGACTAGCGGGGGGGCCCTACAATGAGCAGTTCTTC

V gene: TRBV12-3/TRBV12-4
clone size: many
D gene: NA
J gene: TRBJ1-2
CDR3 protein: CASSLGGLGYTF
CDR3 DNA: TGTGCCAGCAGTTTAGGGGGGCTTGGCTACACCTTC

V gene: TRBV7-3
clone size: many
D gene: NA
J gene: TRBJ2-2
CDR3 protein: CASSLSGTGELFF
CDR3 DNA: TGTGCCAGCAGCTTATCCGGTACCGGGGAGCTGTTTTTT

V gene: TRBV20-1
clone size: many
D gene: NA
J gene: TRBJ1-3
CDR3 protein: CSARDYGHPGCGNTIYF
CDR3 DNA: TGCAGTGCTAGAGATTATGGACACCCCGGCTGTGGAAACACCATATATTTT

V gene: TRBV11-3
clone size: NA
D gene: NA
J gene: TRBJ2-1
CDR3 protein: CASSSDNDRNEQFF
CDR3 DNA: TGTGCCAGCAGCTCCGATAATGACCGCAATGAGCAGTTCTTC

V gene: TRBV6-1
clone size: many
D gene: NA
J gene: TRBJ2-7
CDR3 protein: CASRRVDGYEQYF
CDR3 DNA: TGTGCCAGCAGGAGGGTGGATGGCTACGAGCAGTACTTC

V gene: TRBV25-1
clone size: NA
D gene: TRBD2
J gene: TRBJ2-1
CDR3 protein: CASSEGRASGVLLRSYNEQFF
CDR3 DNA: TGTGCCAGCAGTGAGGGACGGGCTAGCGGGGTCCTTCTTAGATCCTACAATGAGCAGTTCTTC

V gene: TRBV3-1
clone size: many
D gene: NA
J gene: TRBJ2-6
CDR3 protein: CASSQEAPSGANVLTF
CDR3 DNA: TGTGCCAGCAGCCAAGAGGCCCCCTCTGGGGCCAACGTCCTGACTTTC

V gene: TRBV9
clone size: many
D gene: NA
J gene: TRBJ2-3
CDR3 protein: CASSVEGSGAASTDTQYF
CDR3 DNA: TGTGCCAGCAGCGTAGAGGGGTCGGGGGCCGCTAGCACAGATACGCAGTATTTT

V gene: TRBV20-1
clone size: many
D gene: NA
J gene: TRBJ1-2
CDR3 protein: CSAGDGLQNYGYTF
CDR3 DNA: TGCAGTGCTGGTGACGGACTACAAAACTATGGCTACACCTTC

V gene: TRBV6-1
clone size: many
D gene: NA
J gene: TRBJ1-2
CDR3 protein: CASSTDRRSNYGYTF
CDR3 DNA: TGTGCCAGCAGTACCGACAGGAGATCTAACTATGGCTACACCTTC

V gene: TRBV5-1
clone size: many
D gene: NA
J gene: TRBJ2-3
CDR3 protein: CASRRQEDTQYF
CDR3 DNA: TGCGCCAGCAGACGACAGGAAGATACGCAGTATTTT

V gene: TRBV29-1
clone size: many
D gene: TRBD1
J gene: TRBJ2-1
CDR3 protein: CSVDLRTGELQFF
CDR3 DNA: TGCAGCGTTGATTTAAGGACAGGAGAGTTGCAGTTCTTC

V gene: TRBV3-1
clone size: many
D gene: NA
J gene: TRBJ1-2
CDR3 protein: CASSPRGYYGYTF
CDR3 DNA: TGTGCCAGCAGCCCCAGGGGCTACTATGGCTACACCTTC

V gene: TRBV18
clone size: many
D gene: NA
J gene: TRBJ1-3
CDR3 protein: CASSPTDTGNTIYF
CDR3 DNA: TGTGCCAGCTCACCGACGGACACGGGAAACACCATATATTTT